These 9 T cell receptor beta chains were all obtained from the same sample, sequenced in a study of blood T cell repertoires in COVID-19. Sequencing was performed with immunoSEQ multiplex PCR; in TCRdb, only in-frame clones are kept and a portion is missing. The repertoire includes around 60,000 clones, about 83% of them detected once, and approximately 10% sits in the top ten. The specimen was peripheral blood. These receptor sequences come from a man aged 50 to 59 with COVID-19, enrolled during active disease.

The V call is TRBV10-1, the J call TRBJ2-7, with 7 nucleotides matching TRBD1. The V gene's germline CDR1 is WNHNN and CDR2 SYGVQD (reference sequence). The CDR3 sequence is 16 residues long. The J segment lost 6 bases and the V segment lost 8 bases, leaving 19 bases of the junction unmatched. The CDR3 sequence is CASPFRPVAPGGEQYF. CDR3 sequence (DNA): TGCGCCAGCCCCTTCCGCCCCGTAGCCCCAGGGGGCGAGCAGTACTTC.

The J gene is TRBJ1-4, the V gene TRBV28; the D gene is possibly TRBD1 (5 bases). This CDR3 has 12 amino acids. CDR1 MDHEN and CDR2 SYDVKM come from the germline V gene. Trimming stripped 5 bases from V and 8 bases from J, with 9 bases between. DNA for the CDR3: TGTGCCAGCAGTAAGGGGTGGGAAAAACTGTTTTTT. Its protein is CASSKGWEKLFF.

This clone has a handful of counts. CDR3 residues: CASSSYRNTEAFF. The CDR3 region has the DNA TGTGCCAGCAGCTCTTACAGGAACACTGAAGCTTTCTTT. V and J are TRBV3-1 (or the pseudogene TRBV3-2) and TRBJ1-1; D uncertain. This CDR3 comprises 13 residues. V lost 5 bases to trimming and J lost 1 base, with 8 bases between them. In germline, CDR1 is LGHDT, CDR2 YNNKEL (reference sequence).

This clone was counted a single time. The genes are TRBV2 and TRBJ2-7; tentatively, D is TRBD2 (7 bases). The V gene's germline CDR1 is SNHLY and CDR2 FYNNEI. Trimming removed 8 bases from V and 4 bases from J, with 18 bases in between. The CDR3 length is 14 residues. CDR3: CASGGALLGYEQYF. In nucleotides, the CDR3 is TGTGCCAGCGGGGGGGCCCTTTTAGGGTACGAGCAGTACTTC.

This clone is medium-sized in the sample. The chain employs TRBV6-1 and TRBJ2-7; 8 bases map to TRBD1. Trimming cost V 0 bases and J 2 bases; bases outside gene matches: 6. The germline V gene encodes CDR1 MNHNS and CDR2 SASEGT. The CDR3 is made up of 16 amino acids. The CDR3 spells CASSEAQGTGTYEQYF. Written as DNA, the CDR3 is TGTGCCAGCAGTGAAGCGCAAGGGACAGGAACCTACGAGCAGTACTTC.

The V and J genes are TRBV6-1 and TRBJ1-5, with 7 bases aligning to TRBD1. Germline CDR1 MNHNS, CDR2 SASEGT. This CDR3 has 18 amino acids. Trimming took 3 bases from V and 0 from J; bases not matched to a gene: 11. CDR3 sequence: CASSEGTGDVVSNQPQHF. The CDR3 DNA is TGTGCCAGCAGTGAGGGAACAGGGGACGTGGTTAGCAATCAGCCCCAGCATTTT.

CDR3 nucleotides: TGTGCCAGCAGAGGAGGCACTAGCGGGCCCAATACGCAGTATTTT. As protein: CASRGGTSGPNTQYF. The chain has TRBV3-1 (or the pseudogene TRBV3-2) and TRBJ2-3; 9 nucleotides match TRBD2. The CDR3 loop spans 15 amino acids. J was trimmed by 7 bases and V by 6 bases; bases with no gene match: 11. Germline CDR1 is LGHDT and CDR2 is YNNKEL (reference sequence).

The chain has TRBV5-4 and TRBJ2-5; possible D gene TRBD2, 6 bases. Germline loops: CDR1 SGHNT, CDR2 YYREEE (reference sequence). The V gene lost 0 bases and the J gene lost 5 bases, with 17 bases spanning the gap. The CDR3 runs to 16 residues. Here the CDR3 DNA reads TGTGCCAGCAGCTTGGCCGGGGTAGTGGGGAGGGAGACCCAGTACTTC. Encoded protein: CASSLAGVVGRETQYF.

The CDR3 region is CAWSVRQPYGYTF. DNA of the CDR3: TGTGCCTGGAGTGTACGACAGCCTTATGGCTACACCTTC. This chain links TRBV30 with TRBJ1-2; D perhaps matches TRBD1 (5 bases). Germline assignment: CDR1 GTSNPN and CDR2 SVGIG (reference sequence). V was pared by 0 bases and J by 5 bases, with 10 bases between. The CDR3 has 13 residues.